These 6 T cell receptor beta chains originate from one sample sequenced in a study of early T cells in non-severe SARS-CoV-2 infection. Using its own MiXCR run on the 5' RACE reads, TCRdb lists one record per CDR3 protein. Of 30,000 to 45,000 distinct CDR3 sequences listed, roughly 6% are singletons. Source: whole blood, taken at baseline. The receptor set was obtained from an adult who was a healthcare worker with PCR-confirmed SARS-CoV-2 infection or an uninfected control (not recorded which).

This sequence joins TRBV5-1 and TRBJ2-1; 8 bases line up with TRBD2. The CDR3 totals 14 residues. Trimming cost V 7 bases and J 2 bases; bases outside gene matches: 5. CDR1 is SGHRS, CDR2 YFSETQ, per germline. The CDR3 bases are TGCGCCAGCGGAACGGGACTAGCCTACAATGAGCAGTTCTTC. It translates to CASGTGLAYNEQFF.

This clonotype was seen at least ten times. The rearrangement joins TRBV12-3 or TRBV12-4 to TRBJ2-7; 8 positions agree with TRBD1. CDR3 size: 15 residues. Trimming removed 1 base from V and 1 base from J; junction bases left unmatched: 3. In DNA form, the CDR3 reads TGTGCCAGCAGTTTAGACAGGGGGTTTTCCTACGAGCAGTACTTC. Its translation is CASSLDRGFSYEQYF.

This chain uses TRBV10-2 with TRBJ2-5; D may match TRBD1 or TRBD2 (5 bases each). The germline gives CDR1 WSHSY, CDR2 SAAADI. The V and J ends lost 7 bases and 3 bases respectively, with 9 bases between them. The CDR3 is 12 residues long. CDR3 amino acids: CASTGRKETQYF. The CDR3 DNA is TGCGCCAGCACGGGGCGGAAAGAGACCCAGTACTTC.

This clonotype showed up many times. The J gene is TRBJ2-5, the V gene TRBV6-2 or TRBV6-3; unclear D gene. This CDR3 contains 11 residues. The V end lost 7 bases, the J end lost 5 bases, and 8 bases lay between the germline ends. Germline V CDR1 and CDR2: MNHEY, SVGEGT. The CDR3 DNA reads as TGTGCCAGCATCATATCCGAGACCCAGTACTTC. Amino acids: CASIISETQYF.

The chain joins TRBV7-2 to TRBJ2-2; D is unclear. Germline-derived CDR1 and CDR2 are SGHTA and FQGNSA. The CDR3 spans 14 residues. Trimming took 0 bases from V and 4 from J, leaving 6 bases between them. CDR3 in DNA: TGTGCCAGCAGCTTAGCGTTTGGCACCGGGGAGCTGTTTTTT. Translation gives CASSLAFGTGELFF.

At least ten counts were recorded for this clonotype. The V gene is TRBV29-1, the J gene TRBJ2-2, with a weak D call TRBD2 (6 bases). The CDR3 has 12 residues. Germline V lookup: CDR1 SQVTM, CDR2 ANQGSEA. V lost 5 bases to trimming and J lost 5 bases, with 9 bases between them. Here the CDR3 reads CSVSAGTGELFF. CDR3 DNA sequence: TGCAGCGTTTCGGCGGGGACCGGGGAGCTGTTTTTT.